This passage covers 15 T cell receptor beta chains from one sample sequenced in a study of PD-1 blockade in classical Hodgkin lymphoma. Profiled with immunoSEQ multiplex PCR; TCRdb holds only in-frame clones, not every one. The sample carries fewer than 35,000 clones, 81% recorded once. Specified time point: cycle 4 day 1 (C4D1), after 6 weeks of nivolumab. Patients all relapsed after autologous stem cell transplantation, and there was variation in brentuximab vedotin exposure. The sequencing here drew on peripheral blood mononuclear cells (PBMCs), taken before the fourth cycle of nivolumab. These receptors were obtained from a human donor with classical Hodgkin lymphoma.

CDR3 in amino acids: CAWSVIVLGSEQYF. The CDR3 bases are TGTGCCTGGAGTGTAATTGTCCTGGGGTCCGAGCAGTACTTC. V usage is TRBV30 and J usage is TRBJ2-7, with D uncertain. The V end was cut by 0 bases, the J end by 6 bases, with 15 bases between. Germline V lookup: CDR1 GTSNPN, CDR2 SVGIG (reference sequence). This CDR3 has 14 amino acids.

The V and J genes are TRBV28 and TRBJ1-2; TRBD1 is a possible D gene (5 bases). The CDR3 totals 21 residues. Trimming removed 10 bases at V and 0 bases at J, with 36 bases between. The germline CDR1 and CDR2 sequences are MDHEN and SYDVKM. The CDR3 is CATEGHTERGPNGIANYGYTF. The CDR3 DNA sequence: TGTGCCACCGAGGGGCATACTGAGAGGGGCCCCAATGGTATCGCTAACTATGGCTACACCTTC.

This sequence joins TRBV5-1 and TRBJ1-2; TRBD1 matches at 8 bases. The germline V gene encodes CDR1 SGHRS and CDR2 YFSETQ. The CDR3 totals 13 residues. Germline trimming cut 0 bases from V and 6 bases from J; bases unmatched to any gene: 1. The CDR3 region is CASSLGQGNGYTF. In nucleotides, the CDR3 is TGCGCCAGCAGCTTGGGACAGGGGAATGGCTACACCTTC. Together with reference TRBV5-1 and TRBJ1-2, the CDR3 gives the full variable domain: KAGVTQTPRYLIKTRGQQVTLSCSPISGHRSVSWYQQTPGQGLQFLFEYFSETQRNKGNFPGRFSGRQFSNSRSEMNVSTLELGDSALYLCASSLGQGNGYTFGSGTRLTVV.

Only a few counts were recorded for this clone. The chain combines TRBV5-4 with TRBJ2-5, with D tentatively TRBD1 or TRBD2 (6 bases each). This CDR3 has 14 amino acids. Germline CDR1 is SGHNT and CDR2 is YYREEE (reference sequence). V dropped 4 bases and J dropped 5 bases, with 15 bases sitting between them. The CDR3 spells CASSRMGGKETQYF. CDR3 nucleotides: TGTGCCAGCAGCAGGATGGGGGGCAAGGAGACCCAGTACTTC.

Comments on this clone: A junction boundary mismatches the germline segment, possibly from a read error. This sequence joins TRBV7-6 and TRBJ2-7, with D possibly being TRBD2 (5 bases). Germline-derived CDR1 and CDR2 are SGHVS and FNYEAQ. The CDR3 contains 14 residues. CDR3 nucleotide sequence: TGTGCCAGCAGTTTGGGAGAGGGTCCCTACGAGCAGCACTTC. As protein: CASSLGEGPYEQHF. Full variable domain (remainder filled in from reference TRBV7-6 and TRBJ2-7): GAGVSQSPRYKVTKRGQDVALRCDPISGHVSLYWYRQALGQGPEFLTYFNYEAQQDKSGLPNDRFSAERPEGSISTLTIQRTEQRDSAMYRCASSLGEGPYEQHFGPGTRLTVT.

V usage is TRBV5-1 and J usage is TRBJ2-7; TRBD1 agrees at 7 bases. The V and J ends lost 4 bases and 0 bases, in that order; junction bases with no gene match: 4. The CDR3 consists of 14 residues. Germline loops: CDR1 SGHRS, CDR2 YFSETQ. CDR3 amino acids: CASSPGQFSYEQYF. DNA of the CDR3: TGCGCCAGCAGCCCGGGACAGTTCTCCTACGAGCAGTACTTC.

The CDR3: CASKMGVGDGYTF. The CDR3 DNA reads as TGTGCCAGCAAGATGGGGGTTGGTGATGGCTACACCTTC. V is TRBV7-2 and J is TRBJ1-2; the D gene is possibly TRBD1 (5 bases). The V end was cut by 7 bases, the J end by 6 bases, with 15 bases between. The CDR3 length is 13 residues. Germline V lookup: CDR1 SGHTA, CDR2 FQGNSA.

This sequence joins TRBV29-1 and TRBJ2-2; D might be TRBD1 or TRBD2, each matching 5 bases. The CDR3 is 16 residues long. Trimming removed 4 bases at V and 4 bases at J, with 19 bases between. Germline CDR1 and CDR2: SQVTM and ANQGSEA. The CDR3 loop reads CSVVFQGGGGTGELFF. In nucleotides, the CDR3 is TGCAGCGTTGTTTTCCAGGGCGGAGGAGGCACCGGGGAGCTGTTTTTT.

The genes are TRBV6-1 and TRBJ1-6; a weak D match, TRBD1 (5 bases). The CDR3 runs to 14 residues. CDR1 is MNHNS, CDR2 SASEGT, per germline. Trimming took 7 bases from V and 8 from J, leaving 15 bases between them. The CDR3 region is CASTHGGWDSPLHF. The CDR3 DNA reads TGTGCCAGCACGCACGGGGGTTGGGATTCACCCCTCCACTTT.

The gene calls are TRBV4-2 and TRBJ1-6; unclear D gene. With 4 bases removed from V and 8 bases from J, the gap between germline ends came to 15 bases. Germline V lookup: CDR1 LGHNA, CDR2 YNFKEQ. The CDR3 length is 15 residues. CDR3 sequence: CASSPHTESDSPLHF. CDR3 DNA: TGTGCCAGCAGCCCGCACACGGAAAGCGATTCACCCCTCCACTTT.

This clone counts as medium-sized. The chain recombines TRBV7-8 with TRBJ1-5; D might be TRBD1 (5 bases). The CDR3 is made up of 15 amino acids. Germline V gives CDR1 SGHVS, CDR2 FQNEAQ. The V end lost 6 bases, the J end lost 4 bases, and 16 bases lay between the germline ends. In DNA, the CDR3 is TGTGCCAGCAGTCTAGGTAGGGGAGGAAATCAGCCCCAGCATTTT. It is translated as CASSLGRGGNQPQHF. Based on the CDR3 plus reference TRBV7-8 and TRBJ1-5, the full variable domain is GAGVSQSPRYKVAKRGQDVALRCDPISGHVSLFWYQQALGQGPEFLTYFQNEAQLDKSGLPSDRFFAERPEGSVSTLKIQRTQQEDSAVYLCASSLGRGGNQPQHFGDGTRLSIL.

The chain employs TRBV9 and TRBJ1-4; the D is unclear. The ends were cut back, 1 base at V and 8 bases at J, with 15 bases in the middle. The CDR3 length is 15 residues. CDR1 is SGDLS, CDR2 YYNGEE, per germline. The CDR3 nucleotides read TGTGCCAGCAGCGTAAGCGCGGGTGAGGGCGAAAAACTGTTTTTT. This codes for CASSVSAGEGEKLFF. Supplemented by reference TRBV9 and TRBJ1-4, the full variable domain reads DSGVTQTPKHLITATGQRVTLRCSPRSGDLSVYWYQQSLDQGLQFLIQYYNGEERAKGNILERFSAQQFPDLHSELNLSSLELGDSALYFCASSVSAGEGEKLFFGSGTQLSVL.

This clone occurred once. The chain joins TRBV6-6 to TRBJ1-1, with a possible D match to TRBD1 (5 bases). CDR1 MNHNY and CDR2 SVGAGI come from the germline V gene (reference sequence). The V and J ends lost 0 bases and 3 bases respectively, with 11 bases between them. There are 15 residues in the CDR3. The DNA for the CDR3 is TGTGCCAGCAGTTACTCGATCTCGGGGCACACTGAAGCTTTCTTT. This translates into CASSYSISGHTEAFF.

This chain uses TRBV4-1 with TRBJ2-2; D perhaps matches TRBD1 (6 bases). This CDR3 is built from 18 residues. Trimming took 4 bases from V and 1 from J, leaving 19 bases between them. The germline CDR1 and CDR2 sequences are MGHRA and YSYEKL. CDR3 nucleotide sequence: TGCGCCAGCAGCCTACTGTACCCATTGACAGGGAACACCGGGGAGCTGTTTTTT. This sequence encodes CASSLLYPLTGNTGELFF.

The genes are TRBV6-5 and TRBJ2-3; D unresolved. Per the germline V gene, CDR1 is MNHEY and CDR2 is SVGAGI. Trimming left V 0 bases short and J 5 bases short, with 3 bases between. The CDR3 sequence is 12 residues long. CDR3 sequence: CASSYSGDTQYF. The CDR3 DNA is TGTGCCAGCAGTTACTCAGGAGATACGCAGTATTTT.